The next 21 T cell receptor beta chains were all read from a single sample in a study of CD8 T cells in Susac syndrome. When the RNA was reverse transcribed, random hexamers were used with an input of roughly 0.5 to 1 ug. TCRdb reanalysed the immunoSEQ multiplex PCR reads using MiXCR and keeps one entry per CDR3 protein. This table holds approximately 230,000 distinct CDR3 sequences, 80% to 95% found once. Sequenced: CD4+ T cells from PBMCs. The receptors were sampled from a human donor with multiple sclerosis.

The chain is built from TRBV27 and TRBJ2-5; D is uncertain. The length of the CDR3 is 15 residues. V was cut by 0 bases and J by 5 bases, with 13 bases left in between. Per germline, CDR1 MNHEY and CDR2 SMNVEV (reference sequence). CDR3 DNA sequence: TGTGCCAGCAGTTTATCCCCCGGTCCCCGGGAGACCCAGTACTTC. This codes for CASSLSPGPRETQYF.

V is TRBV7-2 and J is TRBJ2-7; D gene unclear. Trimming stripped 3 bases from V and 0 bases from J, with 15 bases between. The CDR3 sequence is 16 residues long. The germline V gene encodes CDR1 SGHTA and CDR2 FQGNSA. The CDR3 region is CASSFHGQASSYEQYF. The CDR3 DNA reads TGTGCCAGCAGCTTCCACGGGCAGGCAAGCTCCTACGAGCAGTACTTC.

V usage is TRBV10-3 and J usage is TRBJ2-5, with 12 nucleotides matching TRBD1. The J segment lost 5 bases and the V segment lost 0 bases, leaving 13 bases of the junction unmatched. The CDR3 has 19 residues. CDR1 is ENHRY, CDR2 SYGVKD, per germline. The CDR3 DNA reads as TGTGCCATCAGTGAGTCGGTGTCTGGGACAGGGGGCGCGAGGGAGACCCAGTACTTC. This codes for CAISESVSGTGGARETQYF.

The V and J genes are TRBV9 and TRBJ2-5, with TRBD2 as a possible D gene (5 bases). V lost 2 bases and J lost 7, with 18 bases in between. The CDR3 sequence is 15 residues long. Germline CDR1 is SGDLS and CDR2 is YYNGEE. The CDR3 is CASSVPPTRIATQYF. CDR3 nucleotide sequence: TGTGCCAGCAGCGTTCCCCCTACTAGAATCGCGACCCAGTACTTC.

The chain is built from TRBV20-1 and TRBJ2-3; possible D gene TRBD2, 6 bases. The CDR3 totals 13 residues. V was cut by 7 bases and J by 0 bases, with 11 bases left in between. Looked up from germline, CDR1 is DFQATT and CDR2 is SNEGSKA (reference sequence). The CDR3 bases are TGCAGTGGGGGCGGGGCAAGCACAGATACGCAGTATTTT. Translation: CSGGGASTDTQYF.

This clonotype appeared once. The rearrangement joins TRBV6-1 to TRBJ1-6; 8 positions agree with TRBD1. The CDR3 runs 15 residues. Germline CDR1 is MNHNS and CDR2 is SASEGT. The V and J ends lost 7 bases and 6 bases, in that order; junction bases with no gene match: 8. For the CDR3, the DNA is TGTGCCAGCATAACCGGGACAGGTGTTAATTCACCCCTCCACTTT. Translating gives CASITGTGVNSPLHF.

CDR3 sequence (DNA): TGCAGCGTTGCACCCCTAGCGGGAGAGGAGCAGTTCTTC. Protein: CSVAPLAGEEQFF. The J gene is TRBJ2-1, the V gene TRBV29-1, with TRBD2 matching 10 bases. In germline, CDR1 is SQVTM, CDR2 ANQGSEA. V was clipped by 4 bases and J by 10 bases; unmatched bases: 7. This CDR3 spans 13 amino acids.

This clonotype came up once. The rearrangement uses TRBV5-1 and TRBJ2-1; D gene ambiguous. The CDR3 spans 13 residues. V was cut by 0 bases and J by 8 bases, with 9 bases left in between. Germline V gives CDR1 SGHRS, CDR2 YFSETQ. The CDR3 region is CASSLGSAHEQFF. As DNA, the CDR3 is TGCGCCAGCAGCTTGGGGTCCGCCCATGAGCAGTTCTTC.

The chain recombines TRBV19 with TRBJ2-2; D unresolved. The CDR3 spans 15 residues. In germline, CDR1 is LNHDA, CDR2 SQIVND (reference sequence). Deletions cut 5 bases from V and 5 bases from J, with 15 bases between. The DNA for the CDR3 is TGTGCCAGTAGTTACCGACTCTCTCGAACCGGGGAGCTGTTTTTT. This encodes CASSYRLSRTGELFF.

The chain employs TRBV4-1 and TRBJ1-5; D gene unclear. The germline gives CDR1 MGHRA, CDR2 YSYEKL. CDR3 length equals 16 residues. The germline V and J ends were trimmed by 0 bases and 2 bases, with 11 bases remaining between them. DNA for the CDR3: TGCGCCAGCAGCCAAGAAGGATCTATGGGCAATCAGCCCCAGCATTTT. Translation: CASSQEGSMGNQPQHF.

This chain links TRBV7-9 with TRBJ1-2; D remains unclear. Germline V lookup: CDR1 SEHNR, CDR2 FQNEAQ (reference sequence). CDR3 length: 14 residues. V gave up 8 bases and J gave up 7 bases, with 20 bases separating them. CDR3 region: CASHQSGSLGGYTF. CDR3 sequence (DNA): TGTGCCAGCCACCAGTCCGGCAGCTTGGGTGGCTACACCTTC.

The chain combines TRBV30 with TRBJ2-6; a weak D match, TRBD2 (5 bases). The CDR3 consists of 15 residues. V was pared by 0 bases and J by 4 bases, with 10 bases between. Germline lookup yields CDR1 GTSNPN and CDR2 SVGIG (reference sequence). The CDR3 coding sequence is TGTGCCTGGAGTGTAGGACTTGGGGGGGCCAACGTCCTGACTTTC. Protein: CAWSVGLGGANVLTF.

The CDR3 DNA sequence: TGCAGTGCTAGTGTTCTAGCGGGGGGGTCCGGCACAGATACGCAGTATTTT. Amino acid sequence: CSASVLAGGSGTDTQYF. This chain connects TRBV20-1 to TRBJ2-3; TRBD2 matches at 12 bases. V shed 3 bases, J shed 1 base, and the junction held 8 bases outside the gene matches. Germline V gene data show CDR1 as DFQATT and CDR2 as SNEGSKA (reference sequence). This CDR3 comprises 17 residues.

This chain uses TRBV29-1 with TRBJ2-1; 10 nucleotides match TRBD2. CDR1 is SQVTM and CDR2 is ANQGSEA in the germline V gene. The CDR3 spans 15 residues. V shed 1 base, J shed 3 bases, and the junction held 3 bases outside the gene matches. The CDR3: CSVEGLAGVYNEQFF. In nucleotides, the CDR3 is TGCAGCGTTGAAGGCCTAGCGGGAGTCTACAATGAGCAGTTCTTC.

This chain connects TRBV6-6 to TRBJ1-5; D uncertain. V was clipped by 7 bases and J by 2 bases, with 9 bases between them. Germline CDR1 reads MNHNY; CDR2 reads SVGAGI (reference sequence). The CDR3 is 13 residues long. The CDR3 sequence is CASTGSGNQPQHF. The CDR3 bases are TGTGCCAGCACCGGCTCGGGCAATCAGCCCCAGCATTTT.

This chain uses TRBV25-1 with TRBJ2-3, with D possibly being TRBD1 (6 bases). The CDR3 covers 15 residues. The germline V gene has CDR1 MGHDK and CDR2 SYGVNS. V dropped 5 bases and J dropped 2 bases, with 14 bases sitting between them. This chain's CDR3 is CASSTGWGLTDTQYF. CDR3 bases: TGTGCCAGCAGTACTGGGTGGGGGCTCACAGATACGCAGTATTTT.

The DNA for the CDR3 is TGTGCCATCAGTGATCGTCGGGGGGACACCGGGGAGCTGTTTTTT. Residues: CAISDRRGDTGELFF. V and J are TRBV10-3 and TRBJ2-2; TRBD2 aligns across 7 bases. Germline trimming cut 3 bases from V and 3 bases from J; bases unmatched to any gene: 4. The CDR3 spans 15 residues. Looked up from germline, CDR1 is ENHRY and CDR2 is SYGVKD.

This clonotype appeared a single time. This chain uses TRBV6-5 with TRBJ1-2; D possibly corresponds to TRBD1 (5 bases). CDR1 is MNHEY and CDR2 is SVGAGI in the germline V gene. The CDR3 totals 13 residues. V gave up 10 bases and J gave up 6 bases, with 18 bases separating them. In DNA, the CDR3 is TGTGCCACGGGGGATCGGTGGTCTAATGGCTACACCTTC. Protein product: CATGDRWSNGYTF.

This rearrangement joins TRBV30 to TRBJ1-2; D is unclear. The CDR3 has 14 amino acids. In germline, CDR1 is GTSNPN, CDR2 SVGIG (reference sequence). Trimming removed 2 bases from V and 0 bases from J, with 10 bases in between. The CDR3: CAWSPKIANYGYTF. CDR3 bases: TGTGCCTGGAGTCCAAAAATAGCTAACTATGGCTACACCTTC.

Concerning this clonotype itself: No conserved phenylalanine or tryptophan is present at the end of the CDR3, so a read error is the likely explanation. The rearrangement uses TRBV24-1 and TRBJ1-1; D gene ambiguous. The V end was cut by 4 bases, the J end by 6 bases, with 11 bases between. From germline, CDR1 is KGHDR and CDR2 SFDVKD. CDR3 length equals 13 residues. The CDR3 bases are TGTGCCACCAGTGACCCAGGACGGGCTGAAGCTTTCTCT. It specifies CATSDPGRAEAFS.

The sample holds one count of this clonotype. The chain joins TRBV12-3 or TRBV12-4 to TRBJ1-1, with D tentatively TRBD1 (5 bases). This CDR3 has 13 residues. Trimming removed 3 bases from V and 3 bases from J, with 8 bases in between. The CDR3 protein is CASSFGGYTEAFF. In DNA, the CDR3 is TGTGCCAGCAGTTTTGGGGGGTACACTGAAGCTTTCTTT.